The 22 T cell receptor beta chains below all came from one sample that was sequenced in a study of identical twins. From the 5' RACE reads, TCRdb called clonotypes with MiXCR, one entry per CDR3 protein. The sample has about 240,000 distinct CDR3 sequences; approximately 6.8% are singletons. These sequences were also reported in another study, on yellow fever vaccine responses in identical twins.

Sequencing was performed on CD8+ T cells sorted from blood. These receptors originate from a woman in her late teens or twenties in good health.

CDR3 region: CASSGMLHSGNTIYF. The DNA for the CDR3 is TGTGCCAGCAGCGGGATGTTACACTCTGGAAACACCATATATTTT. The chain couples TRBV6-1 to TRBJ1-3; no definite D call. Germline V lookup: CDR1 MNHNS, CDR2 SASEGT. V was pared by 6 bases and J by 0 bases, with 12 bases between. This CDR3 has 15 residues.

The V and J genes are TRBV10-3 and TRBJ2-7; D uncertain. V lost 6 bases to trimming and J lost 4 bases, with 7 bases between them. This CDR3 spans 11 amino acids. Germline V lookup: CDR1 ENHRY, CDR2 SYGVKD. This CDR3 reads CAIRDGYEQYV. In nucleotides, the CDR3 is TGTGCCATCAGGGATGGATACGAGCAGTACGTC.

This clonotype turned up a few times. This chain connects TRBV6-1 to TRBJ2-1; 9 bases agree with TRBD2. Trimming removed 5 bases from V and 6 bases from J; junction bases left unmatched: 8. The CDR3 is 15 residues long. Germline lookup yields CDR1 MNHNS and CDR2 SASEGT. CDR3 nucleotides: TGTGCCAGCAGTCCAGGACTAGCGAGATCCAATGAGCAGTTCTTC. Its translation is CASSPGLARSNEQFF.

This clonotype occurred once. This chain connects TRBV28 to TRBJ2-5, with TRBD2 matching 11 bases. The trim removed 7 bases at V and 5 bases at J, leaving 12 bases unmatched. Germline V lookup: CDR1 MDHEN, CDR2 SYDVKM. The length of the CDR3 is 16 residues. CDR3 in amino acids: CASTPGLAGRGETQYF. CDR3 in DNA: TGTGCCAGCACCCCCGGACTAGCGGGTCGCGGGGAGACCCAGTACTTC.

This clonotype was observed many times. J is TRBJ1-4 and V is TRBV20-1; the D is unclear. V was shortened by 0 bases and J by 1 base, with 3 bases between the two germline ends. Looked up from germline, CDR1 is DFQATT and CDR2 is SNEGSKA (reference sequence). CDR3 length equals 13 residues. The CDR3 spells CSARDRTNEKLFF. CDR3 coding DNA: TGCAGTGCTAGAGACAGAACTAATGAAAAACTGTTTTTT.

This chain uses TRBV12-3 or TRBV12-4 with TRBJ2-3; 11 positions match TRBD2. The CDR3 has 16 residues. V dropped 6 bases and J dropped 1; count of bases not matched to a gene: 6. The CDR3 coding sequence is TGTGCCAGCAGCACCCTACTAGCGGGGGGCACAGATACGCAGTATTTT. This codes for CASSTLLAGGTDTQYF.

This clonotype was detected many times. The rearrangement links TRBV20-1 to TRBJ2-1, with 9 bases aligning to TRBD2. J lost 1 base, V lost 2 bases, and 9 bases had no gene match. The CDR3 extends over 17 amino acids. Germline V CDR1 and CDR2: DFQATT, SNEGSKA (reference sequence). In nucleotides, the CDR3 is TGCAGTGCTAGAACGAGCGGGGGGCCTCTTTCCTACAATGAGCAGTTCTTC. Its protein product is CSARTSGGPLSYNEQFF.

This clonotype was detected only a few times. The chain couples TRBV4-1 to TRBJ2-7; TRBD2 matches 7 bases. Germline CDR1 is MGHRA and CDR2 is YSYEKL. The CDR3 contains 15 residues. The J segment lost 0 bases and the V segment lost 5 bases, leaving 7 bases of the junction unmatched. In DNA form, the CDR3 reads TGCGCCAGCAGCTTATCAGCGGGAAGCTCCTACGAGCAGTACTTC. This gives the protein CASSLSAGSSYEQYF.

This rearrangement joins TRBV25-1 to TRBJ2-7; D is ambiguous. The CDR3 is 13 residues long. Germline V gene data show CDR1 as MGHDK and CDR2 as SYGVNS. V was trimmed by 2 bases and J by 0 bases, leaving 5 bases between them. CDR3 in amino acids: CASSEESSYEQYF. The CDR3 region has the DNA TGTGCCAGCAGTGAAGAAAGCTCCTACGAGCAGTACTTC.

In its sample, this clonotype was seen a few times. CDR3 sequence: CASSPPGPGGTQYF. The DNA for the CDR3 is TGTGCCAGCAGTCCCCCCGGGCCCGGTGGGACCCAGTACTTC. The chain links TRBV6-1 to TRBJ2-5; D is unresolved. CDR1 MNHNS and CDR2 SASEGT come from the germline V gene. V lost 5 bases to trimming and J lost 7 bases, with 17 bases between them. The CDR3 contains 14 residues.

V and J are TRBV4-1 and TRBJ2-4; D not resolved. CDR1 is MGHRA and CDR2 is YSYEKL in the germline V gene. V was trimmed by 1 base and J by 1 base, leaving 11 bases between them. The CDR3 has 16 residues. The CDR3 protein is CASSQVLAPAKNIQYF. The CDR3 DNA sequence: TGCGCCAGCAGCCAAGTCCTCGCCCCTGCCAAAAACATTCAGTACTTC.

The V gene is TRBV6-1, the J gene TRBJ2-6; D uncertain. The CDR3 spans 18 residues. Germline assignment: CDR1 MNHNS and CDR2 SASEGT. The V end lost 1 base, the J end lost 0 bases, and 13 bases lay between the germline ends. CDR3 sequence reads: CASSEDIHGRSGANVLTF. The CDR3, as DNA: TGTGCCAGCAGTGAAGATATTCACGGACGCTCTGGGGCCAACGTCCTGACTTTC.

This clonotype was seen a few times. The chain joins TRBV2 to TRBJ2-1; 13 nucleotides align to TRBD2. Unmatched junction bases numbered 19, after V lost 2 bases and J lost 9 bases. Germline CDR1 reads SNHLY; CDR2 reads FYNNEI. The CDR3 is made up of 20 amino acids. CDR3 loop: CASSEPQGGRTSGSGIEQFF. CDR3 in DNA: TGTGCCAGCAGTGAACCGCAAGGAGGTCGGACTAGCGGGAGTGGGATTGAGCAGTTCTTC.

This clonotype was picked up many times. The chain is built from TRBV28 and TRBJ2-3; D is unresolved. The CDR3 is 12 amino acids. Trimming left V 6 bases short and J 6 bases short, with 10 bases between. Germline V gives CDR1 MDHEN, CDR2 SYDVKM. CDR3: CASSHSLDTQYF. CDR3 DNA sequence: TGTGCCAGCAGCCATAGTCTCGATACGCAGTATTTT.

This clonotype was detected ten times or more. The chain carries TRBV14 and TRBJ2-7; D is unresolved. Trimming took off 3 bases at V and 0 bases at J, with 3 bases between the two ends. The V gene's germline CDR1 is SGHDN and CDR2 FVKESK. The CDR3 consists of 12 residues. As DNA, the CDR3 is TGTGCCAGCAGCCAGAGCTCCTACGAGCAGTACGTC. Protein sequence: CASSQSSYEQYV.

Only a few counts were recorded for this clonotype. The V gene is TRBV10-3, the J gene TRBJ2-2, with a tentative D call TRBD1 (7 bases). Germline values: CDR1 ENHRY, CDR2 SYGVKD. The CDR3 loop spans 18 amino acids. The V gene lost 4 bases and the J gene lost 1 base, with 19 bases spanning the gap. In DNA form, the CDR3 reads TGTGCCATCAGTGGGGGGGCCGCGGGACAGTTGAACACCGGGGAGCTGTTTTTT. Protein: CAISGGAAGQLNTGELFF.

This clonotype has a count of ten or more. For the CDR3, the DNA is TGTGCCAGCAGTTTCGGGACAGCATACTACTATGGCTACACCTTC. It codes for CASSFGTAYYYGYTF. This sequence joins TRBV12-3 or TRBV12-4 and TRBJ1-2; TRBD1 agrees at 7 bases. The CDR3 consists of 15 residues. The V segment lost 3 bases and the J segment 3 bases; nucleotides outside the gene matches: 7.

The chain recombines TRBV12-3 or TRBV12-4 with TRBJ2-1; TRBD2 aligns across 11 bases. CDR3 size: 18 residues. J was trimmed by 4 bases and V by 5 bases; bases with no gene match: 13. The DNA of the CDR3 is TGTGCCAGCAGTCTCGACATGGGTAGCGGGAGGGGTTACAATGAGCAGTTCTTC. The encoded protein is CASSLDMGSGRGYNEQFF.

This sequence joins TRBV27 and TRBJ1-5; D is undetermined. CDR3 length equals 13 residues. Trimming stripped 6 bases from V and 3 bases from J, with 9 bases between. Germline-derived CDR1 and CDR2 are MNHEY and SMNVEV (reference sequence). CDR3 sequence reads: CASRDGFNQPQHF. The DNA of the CDR3 is TGTGCCAGCAGGGACGGATTCAATCAGCCCCAGCATTTT.

This clonotype occurred many times. This chain connects TRBV27 to TRBJ2-3; D gene ambiguous. The CDR3 covers 11 residues. V lost 5 bases to trimming and J lost 2 bases, with 2 bases between them. The germline V gene has CDR1 MNHEY and CDR2 SMNVEV (reference sequence). The CDR3 loop reads CASSNTDTQYF. CDR3 nucleotides: TGTGCCAGCAGTAACACAGATACGCAGTATTTT.

The chain recombines TRBV5-5 with TRBJ2-5, with D tentatively TRBD2 (6 bases). This CDR3 is 17 amino acids long. Germline CDR1 is SGHKS and CDR2 is YYEKEE (reference sequence). V lost 1 base and J lost 3, with 19 bases in between. CDR3 sequence: CASSLKGPQAGEETQYF. In nucleotides, the CDR3 is TGTGCCAGCAGCTTGAAAGGACCTCAAGCGGGCGAAGAGACCCAGTACTTC.

In this sample, this clonotype turned up many times. The chain uses TRBV7-8 and TRBJ2-5; no definite D call. Germline lookup yields CDR1 SGHVS and CDR2 FQNEAQ. With 8 bases removed from V and 1 base from J, the gap between germline ends came to 8 bases. CDR3 length: 12 residues. As DNA, the CDR3 is TGTGCCAGCGAGGCTCTCCAAGAGACCCAGTACTTC. This encodes CASEALQETQYF.